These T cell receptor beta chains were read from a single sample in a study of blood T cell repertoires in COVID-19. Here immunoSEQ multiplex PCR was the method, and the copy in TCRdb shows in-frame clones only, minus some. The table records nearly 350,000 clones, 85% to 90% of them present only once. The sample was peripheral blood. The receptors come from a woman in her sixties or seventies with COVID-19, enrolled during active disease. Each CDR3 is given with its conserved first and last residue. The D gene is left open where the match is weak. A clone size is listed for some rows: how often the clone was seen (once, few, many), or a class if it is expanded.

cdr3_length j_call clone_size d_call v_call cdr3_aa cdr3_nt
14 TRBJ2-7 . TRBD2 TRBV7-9 CASSLMASGDEQYF TGTGCCAGCAGCTTAATGGCTAGCGGGGACGAGCAGTACTTC
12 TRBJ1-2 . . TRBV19 CASSILLGGYTF TGTGCCAGTAGTATCCTCCTCGGGGGCTACACCTTC
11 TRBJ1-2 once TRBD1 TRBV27 CATFDRGSYTF TGTGCCACCTTCGACAGGGGGAGCTACACCTTC
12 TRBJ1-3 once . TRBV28 CASRLAGNTIYF TGTGCCAGCAGGCTAGCTGGAAACACCATATATTTT
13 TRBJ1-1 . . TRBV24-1 CATRGGDGTEAFF TGTGCCACCAGAGGAGGGGATGGCACTGAAGCTTTCTTT
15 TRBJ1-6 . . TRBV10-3 CAISESWGGQSPLHF TGTGCCATCAGTGAGTCCTGGGGGGGCCAGTCACCCCTCCACTTT
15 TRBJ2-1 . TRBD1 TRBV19 CASSIDTGESNEQFF TGTGCCAGTAGTATAGATACAGGGGAAAGCAATGAGCAGTTCTTC
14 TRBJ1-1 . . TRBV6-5 CASCLRQADAEAFF TGTGCCAGCTGTCTGCGTCAAGCGGACGCAGAAGCTTTCTTT
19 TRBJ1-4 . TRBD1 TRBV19 CATQGRLGQGASTNEKLFF TGTGCCACGCAAGGTCGGCTGGGACAGGGCGCTTCAACTAATGAAAAACTGTTTTTT
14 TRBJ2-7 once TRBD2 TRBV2 CASRRGRGGYEQYF TGTGCCAGCAGGAGGGGACGGGGGGGCTACGAGCAGTACTTC
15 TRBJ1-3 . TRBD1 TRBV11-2 CASSRATGAGNTIYF TGTGCCAGCAGCCGGGCGACAGGGGCAGGAAACACCATATATTTT
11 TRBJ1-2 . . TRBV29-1 CSVERENLFPF TGCAGCGTTGAAAGGGAGAATCTTTTCCCCTTC
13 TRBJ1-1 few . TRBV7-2 CASSSQPNTEAFF TGTGCCAGCAGTTCACAGCCGAACACTGAAGCTTTCTTT